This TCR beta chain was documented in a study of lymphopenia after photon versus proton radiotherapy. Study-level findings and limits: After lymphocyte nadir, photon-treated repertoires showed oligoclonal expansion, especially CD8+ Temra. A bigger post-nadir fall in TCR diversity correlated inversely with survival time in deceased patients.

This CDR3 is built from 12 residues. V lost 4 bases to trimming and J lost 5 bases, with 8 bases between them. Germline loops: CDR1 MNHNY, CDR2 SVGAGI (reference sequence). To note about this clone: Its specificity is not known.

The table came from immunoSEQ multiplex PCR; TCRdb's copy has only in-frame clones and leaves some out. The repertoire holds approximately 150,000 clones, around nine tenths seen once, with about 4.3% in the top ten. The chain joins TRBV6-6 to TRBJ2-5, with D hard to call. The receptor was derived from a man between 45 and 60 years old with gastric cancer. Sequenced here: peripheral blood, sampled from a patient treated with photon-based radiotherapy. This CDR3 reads CASSSGAETQYF. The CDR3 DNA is TGTGCCAGCAGTTCTGGCGCGGAGACCCAGTACTTC.